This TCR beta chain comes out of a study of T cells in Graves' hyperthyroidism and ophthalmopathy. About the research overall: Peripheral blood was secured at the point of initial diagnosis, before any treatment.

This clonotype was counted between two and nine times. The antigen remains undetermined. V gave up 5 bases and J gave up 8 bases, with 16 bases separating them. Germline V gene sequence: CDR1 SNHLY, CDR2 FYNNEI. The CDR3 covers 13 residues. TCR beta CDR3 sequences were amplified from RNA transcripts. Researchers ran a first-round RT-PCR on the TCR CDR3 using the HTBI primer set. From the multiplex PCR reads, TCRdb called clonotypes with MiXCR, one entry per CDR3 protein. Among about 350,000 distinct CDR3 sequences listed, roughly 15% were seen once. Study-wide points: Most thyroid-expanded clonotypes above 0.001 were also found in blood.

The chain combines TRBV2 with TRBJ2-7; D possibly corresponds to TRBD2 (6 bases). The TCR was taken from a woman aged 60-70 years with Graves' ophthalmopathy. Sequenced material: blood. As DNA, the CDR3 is TGTGCCAGCAGTATGGACTATGGTAGGCAGCAGTACTTC. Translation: CASSMDYGRQQYF.